This T cell receptor (beta chain) was documented in a study of blood T cell repertoires in COVID-19. About the study: From T cells, B-cell-depleted T cells, or PBMCs came the material, which was cDNA or gDNA.

Trimming cost V 7 bases and J 0 bases, with 10 bases left between them. The CDR3 has 14 residues. Germline values: CDR1 MNHEY, CDR2 SVGAGI. In the source study's methods: From reference gene primer amplification, estimates of nucleated cell counts were derived. Some clones are missing from TCRdb's copy, which holds only in-frame ones; the method was immunoSEQ multiplex PCR. From that table come the V and J calls and clone size; the DNA was used to work out D and trimming. The repertoire holds roughly 300,000 clones, roughly 79% seen once, with around 3% in the top ten. The TCR was taken from a woman between 55 and 75 years old with active or convalescent COVID-19. Sequenced: peripheral blood. This chain uses TRBV6-5 with TRBJ1-3, with D possibly TRBD1 on 5 matching bases. The CDR3 sequence: CASTPTASGNTIYF. CDR3 in DNA: TGTGCCAGCACCCCGACAGCCTCTGGAAACACCATATATTTT.